The following is a TCR beta chain sequence with its context. Its antigen remains unknown. The data are from a study of cytomegalovirus exposure and HLA in healthy donors. The wider study: Early release data held tens of millions of unique TCRs from HLA-typed donors. Findings of the study overall: DRB1 showed the most TCR associations and HLA-C the fewest in a later analysis, as rates varied by HLA locus. The authors confirmed in vitro that three CMV-associated chains were specific for CMV antigens.

Primers included in the PCR were 60 Vbeta and 13 Jbeta primers. Produced via immunoSEQ multiplex PCR; TCRdb's table is partial and in-frame only. This sample has tens of thousands of clones; under 80% occur once, and the top ten carry 6.9%. Material for sequencing was PBMCs. The TCR was taken from a woman aged 50 to 60 in good health and CMV-seropositive.

The CDR3 sequence is CASNAGPHTGELFF. CDR3 bases: TGTGCCAGCAATGCGGGGCCCCACACCGGGGAGCTGTTTTTT. The V call is TRBV6-1, the J call TRBJ2-2; D is perhaps TRBD2 (6 bases). CDR1 MNHNS and CDR2 SASEGT come from the germline V gene. V lost 7 bases and J lost 3, with 12 bases in between. The CDR3 totals 14 residues.